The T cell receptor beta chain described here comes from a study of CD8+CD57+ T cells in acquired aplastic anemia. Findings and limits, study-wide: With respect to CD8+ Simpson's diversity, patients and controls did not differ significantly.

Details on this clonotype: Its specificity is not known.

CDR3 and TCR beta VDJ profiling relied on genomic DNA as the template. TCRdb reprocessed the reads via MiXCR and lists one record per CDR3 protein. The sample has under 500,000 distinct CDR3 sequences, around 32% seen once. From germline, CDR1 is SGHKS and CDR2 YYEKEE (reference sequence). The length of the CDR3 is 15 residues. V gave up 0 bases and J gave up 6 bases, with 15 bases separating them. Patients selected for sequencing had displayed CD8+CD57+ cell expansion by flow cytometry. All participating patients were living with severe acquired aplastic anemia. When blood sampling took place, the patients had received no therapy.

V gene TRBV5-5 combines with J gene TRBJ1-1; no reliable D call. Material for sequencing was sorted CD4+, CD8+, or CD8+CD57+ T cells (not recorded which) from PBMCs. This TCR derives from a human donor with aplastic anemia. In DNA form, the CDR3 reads TGTGCCAGCAGCTTGGGGACGTCGCCCGGTGCTGAAGCTTTCTTT. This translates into CASSLGTSPGAEAFF.